This TCR beta chain was documented in a study of blood T cells in healthy people across ages. Through a sample-barcoded 5' primer and a J-beta primer mix, a second PCR was run for 7 to 11 cycles. TCRdb called the 5' RACE reads again in MiXCR, with one record for every CDR3 protein. The repertoire holds approximately 580,000 distinct CDR3 sequences, with less than 25% as singletons. After removal of 1 base from V and 1 base from J, the junction contained 5 bases not matched to a gene. The CDR3 runs to 17 residues. Germline values: CDR1 SGHTA, CDR2 FQGNSA. These same data were also listed under a study on T cells of mothers and their children.

The chain couples TRBV7-2 to TRBJ2-4, with TRBD2 identical over 9 bases. This TCR derives from a boy aged 10-17 years in good health. The sequenced sample consisted of blood. The CDR3 DNA is TGTGCCAGCAGCTTAGGCGGGGGGGGGCGGGCCAAAAACATTCAGTACTTC. This codes for CASSLGGGGRAKNIQYF.